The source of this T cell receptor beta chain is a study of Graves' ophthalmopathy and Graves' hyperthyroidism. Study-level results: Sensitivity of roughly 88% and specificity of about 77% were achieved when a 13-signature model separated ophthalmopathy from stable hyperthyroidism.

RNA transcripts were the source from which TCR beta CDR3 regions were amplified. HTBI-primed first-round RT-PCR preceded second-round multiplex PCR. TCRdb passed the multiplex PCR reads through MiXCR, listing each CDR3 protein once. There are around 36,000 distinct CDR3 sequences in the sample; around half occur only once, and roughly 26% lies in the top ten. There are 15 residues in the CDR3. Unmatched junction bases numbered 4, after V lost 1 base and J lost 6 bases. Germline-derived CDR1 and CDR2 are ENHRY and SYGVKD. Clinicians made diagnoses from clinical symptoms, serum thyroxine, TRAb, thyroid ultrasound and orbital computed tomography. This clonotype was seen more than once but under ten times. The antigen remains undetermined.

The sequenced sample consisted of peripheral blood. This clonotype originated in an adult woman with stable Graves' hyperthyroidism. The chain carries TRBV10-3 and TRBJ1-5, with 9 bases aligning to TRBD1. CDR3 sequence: CAISEWGTGTQPQHF. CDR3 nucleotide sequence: TGTGCCATCAGTGAGTGGGGGACAGGGACTCAGCCCCAGCATTTT.